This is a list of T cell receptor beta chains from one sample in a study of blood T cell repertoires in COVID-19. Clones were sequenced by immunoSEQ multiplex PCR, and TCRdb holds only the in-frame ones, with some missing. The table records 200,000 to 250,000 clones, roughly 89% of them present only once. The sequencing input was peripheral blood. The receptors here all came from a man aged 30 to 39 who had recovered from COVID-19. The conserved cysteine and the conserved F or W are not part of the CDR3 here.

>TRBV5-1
ASSLAQGPSYEQY
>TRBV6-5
ASPGQDIQETQY
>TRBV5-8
ASSLASDHIQY
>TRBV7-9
ASPSGGLYNEQF
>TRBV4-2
ASSQALGLLDTQY
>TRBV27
ASSLTGVGTEAF
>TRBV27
ASSLRGWLAGEETQY
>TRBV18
ASSPIEGGPNEDTQY
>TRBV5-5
ASSIYPGQTNEKLF
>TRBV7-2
ASSFAYPPTQY
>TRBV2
ASSETPARSYGNTIY
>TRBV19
ASSSWTGGDEKLF
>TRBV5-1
ASSLGVGTITYEQY
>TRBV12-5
ASAPRVASPLH
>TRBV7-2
ASSPGGGGANEQF
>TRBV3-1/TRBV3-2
ASSQARGQYEQY
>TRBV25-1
ATHPTLAANTGELF
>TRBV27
ASSFPGLDEQY
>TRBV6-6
ASRDRVNTEAF
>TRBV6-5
ASSPSGFGNTIY
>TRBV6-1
ASSEGVDRTGGYT
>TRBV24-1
ATSDLNREGAYEQY
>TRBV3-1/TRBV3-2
ASSQRTSPFQATQY
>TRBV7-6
ASSRSSGLNQPQH
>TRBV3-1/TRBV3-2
ASSPQWGAHNEQF
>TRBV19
ASSIVLFLRNTEAF
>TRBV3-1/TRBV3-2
ASSQESRQGEAF
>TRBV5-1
ASSLGPPRAANTGELF
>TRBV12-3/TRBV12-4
AIFLGVRYGYT
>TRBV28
ASSLRPQH
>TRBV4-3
ASSQTRVTEAF
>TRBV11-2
ASSFQGPRWNTEAF